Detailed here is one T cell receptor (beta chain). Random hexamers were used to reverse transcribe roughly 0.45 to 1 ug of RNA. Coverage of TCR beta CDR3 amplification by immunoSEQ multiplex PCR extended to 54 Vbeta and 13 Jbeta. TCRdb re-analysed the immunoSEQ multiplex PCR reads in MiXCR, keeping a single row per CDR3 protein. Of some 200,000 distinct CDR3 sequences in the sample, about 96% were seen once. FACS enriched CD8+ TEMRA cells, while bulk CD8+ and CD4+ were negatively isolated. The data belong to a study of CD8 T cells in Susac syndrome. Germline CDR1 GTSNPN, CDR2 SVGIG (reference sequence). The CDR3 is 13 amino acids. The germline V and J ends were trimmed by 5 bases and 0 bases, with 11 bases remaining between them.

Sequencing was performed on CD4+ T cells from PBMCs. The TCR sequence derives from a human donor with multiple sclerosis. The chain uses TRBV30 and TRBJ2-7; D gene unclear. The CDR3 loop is CAWVADNSYEQYF. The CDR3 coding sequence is TGTGCCTGGGTGGCCGACAACTCCTACGAGCAGTACTTC. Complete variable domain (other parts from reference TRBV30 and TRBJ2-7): SQTIHQWPATLVQPVGSPLSLECTVEGTSNPNLYWYRQAAGRGLQLLFYSVGIGQISSEVPQNLSASRPQDRQFILSSKKLLLSDSGFYLCAWVADNSYEQYFGPGTRLTVT.